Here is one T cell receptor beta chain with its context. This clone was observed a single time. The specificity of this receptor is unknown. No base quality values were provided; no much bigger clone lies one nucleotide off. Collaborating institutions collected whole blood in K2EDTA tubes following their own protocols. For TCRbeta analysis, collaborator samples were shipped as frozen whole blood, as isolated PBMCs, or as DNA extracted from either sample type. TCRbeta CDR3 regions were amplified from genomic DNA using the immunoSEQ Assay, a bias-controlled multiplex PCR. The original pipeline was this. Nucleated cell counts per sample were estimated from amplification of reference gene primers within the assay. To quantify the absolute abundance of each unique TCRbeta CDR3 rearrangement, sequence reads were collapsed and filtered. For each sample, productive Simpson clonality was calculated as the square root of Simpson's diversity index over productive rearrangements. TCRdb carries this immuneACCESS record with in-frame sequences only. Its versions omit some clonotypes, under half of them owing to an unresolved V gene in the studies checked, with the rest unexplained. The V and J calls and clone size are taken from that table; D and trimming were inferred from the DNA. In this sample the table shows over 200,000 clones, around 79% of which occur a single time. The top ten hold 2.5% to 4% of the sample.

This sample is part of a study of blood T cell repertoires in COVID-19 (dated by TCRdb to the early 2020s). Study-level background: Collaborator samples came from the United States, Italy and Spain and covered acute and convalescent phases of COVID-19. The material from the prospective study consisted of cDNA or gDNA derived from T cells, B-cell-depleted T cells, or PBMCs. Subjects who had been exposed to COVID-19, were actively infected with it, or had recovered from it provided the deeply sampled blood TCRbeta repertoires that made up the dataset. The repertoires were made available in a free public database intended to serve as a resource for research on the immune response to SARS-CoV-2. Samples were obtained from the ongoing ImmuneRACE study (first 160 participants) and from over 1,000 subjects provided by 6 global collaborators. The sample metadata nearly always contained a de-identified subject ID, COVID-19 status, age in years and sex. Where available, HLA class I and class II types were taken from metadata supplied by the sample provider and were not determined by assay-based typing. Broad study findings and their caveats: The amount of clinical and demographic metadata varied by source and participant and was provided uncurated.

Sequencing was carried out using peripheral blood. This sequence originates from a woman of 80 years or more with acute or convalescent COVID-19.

The CDR3 is CASSLSPDRVHYGYTF. At the DNA level, the sequence is TGTGCCAGCAGCTTAAGCCCGGACAGGGTGCACTATGGCTACACCTTC. The V gene is TRBV7-3 and the J gene is TRBJ1-2; 8 central nucleotides agree with TRBD1. The germline V gene sets CDR1 to SGHTA and CDR2 to FQGTGA. Measured from the cysteine to the phenylalanine, the CDR3 is 16 residues long. Of all the DNA, just the CDR3 is kept, 48 bases in frame from base 1. Germline trimming: 1 base from V, 3 bases from J; junction bases outside gene matches: 7.